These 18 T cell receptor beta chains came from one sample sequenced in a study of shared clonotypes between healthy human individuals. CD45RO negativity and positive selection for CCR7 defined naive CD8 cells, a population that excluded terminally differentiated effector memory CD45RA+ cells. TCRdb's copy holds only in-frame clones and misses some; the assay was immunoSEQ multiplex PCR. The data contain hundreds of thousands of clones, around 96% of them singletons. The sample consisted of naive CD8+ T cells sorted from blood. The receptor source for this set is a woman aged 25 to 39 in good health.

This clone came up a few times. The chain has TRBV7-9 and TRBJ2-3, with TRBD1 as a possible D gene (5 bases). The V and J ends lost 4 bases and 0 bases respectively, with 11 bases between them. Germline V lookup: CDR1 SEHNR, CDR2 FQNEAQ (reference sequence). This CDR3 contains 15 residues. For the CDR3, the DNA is TGTGCCAGCAGCTCGACAGTAGATAGCACAGATACGCAGTATTTT. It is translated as CASSSTVDSTDTQYF.

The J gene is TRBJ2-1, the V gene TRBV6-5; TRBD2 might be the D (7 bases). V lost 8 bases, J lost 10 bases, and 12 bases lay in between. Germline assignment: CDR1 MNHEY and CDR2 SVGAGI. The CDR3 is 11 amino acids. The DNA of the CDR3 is TGTGCCAGCCGCGGGGGCCGGGAGCAGTTCTTC. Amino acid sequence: CASRGGREQFF.

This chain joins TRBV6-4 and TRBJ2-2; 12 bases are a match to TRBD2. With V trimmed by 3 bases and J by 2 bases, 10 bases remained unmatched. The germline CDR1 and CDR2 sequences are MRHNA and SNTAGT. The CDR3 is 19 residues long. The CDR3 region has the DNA TGTGCCAGCAGTGAGCTAAGCCTAGCGGGGGGGGTAAACACCGGGGAGCTGTTTTTT. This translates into CASSELSLAGGVNTGELFF.

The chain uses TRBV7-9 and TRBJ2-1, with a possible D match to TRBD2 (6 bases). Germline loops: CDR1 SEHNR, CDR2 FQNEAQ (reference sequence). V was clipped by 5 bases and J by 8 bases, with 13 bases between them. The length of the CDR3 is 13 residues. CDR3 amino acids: CASSRGLQDEQFF. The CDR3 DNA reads TGTGCCAGCAGCCGGGGACTCCAAGATGAGCAGTTCTTC.

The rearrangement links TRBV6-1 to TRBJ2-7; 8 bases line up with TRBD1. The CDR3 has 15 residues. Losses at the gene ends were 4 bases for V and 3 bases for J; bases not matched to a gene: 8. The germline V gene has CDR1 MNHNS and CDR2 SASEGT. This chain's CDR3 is CASSGNQGAGYEQYF. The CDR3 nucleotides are TGTGCCAGCAGTGGGAACCAGGGGGCGGGCTACGAGCAGTACTTC.

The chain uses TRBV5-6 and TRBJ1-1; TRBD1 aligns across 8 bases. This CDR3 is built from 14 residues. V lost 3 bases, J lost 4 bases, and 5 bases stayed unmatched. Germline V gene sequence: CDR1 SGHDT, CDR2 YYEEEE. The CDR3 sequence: CASSSMTGVTEAFF. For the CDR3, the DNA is TGTGCCAGCAGCTCGATGACAGGGGTCACTGAAGCTTTCTTT.

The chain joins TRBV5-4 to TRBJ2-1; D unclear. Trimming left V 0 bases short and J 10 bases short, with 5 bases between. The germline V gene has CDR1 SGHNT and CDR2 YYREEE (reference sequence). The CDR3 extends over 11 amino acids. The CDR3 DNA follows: TGTGCCAGCAGCTTGGGAAGAGAGCAGTTCTTC. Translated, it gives CASSLGREQFF. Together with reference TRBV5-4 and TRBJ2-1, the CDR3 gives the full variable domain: ETGVTQSPTHLIKTRGQQVTLRCSSQSGHNTVSWYQQALGQGPQFIFQYYREEENGRGNFPPRFSGLQFPNYSSELNVNALELDDSALYLCASSLGREQFFGPGTRLTVL.

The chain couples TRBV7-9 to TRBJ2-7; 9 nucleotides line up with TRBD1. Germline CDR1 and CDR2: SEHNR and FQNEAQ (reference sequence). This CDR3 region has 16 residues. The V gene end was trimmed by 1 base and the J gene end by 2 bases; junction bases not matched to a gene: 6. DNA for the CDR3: TGTGCCAGCAGCTTAGAGAGAGGGACAGGGACCTACGAGCAGTACTTC. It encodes CASSLERGTGTYEQYF.

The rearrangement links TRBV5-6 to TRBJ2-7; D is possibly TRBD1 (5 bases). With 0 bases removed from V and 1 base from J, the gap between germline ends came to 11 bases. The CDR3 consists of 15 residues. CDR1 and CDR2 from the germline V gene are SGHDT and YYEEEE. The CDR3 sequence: CASSLEQVLSYEQYF. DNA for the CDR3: TGTGCCAGCAGCTTGGAACAGGTACTTTCCTACGAGCAGTACTTC.

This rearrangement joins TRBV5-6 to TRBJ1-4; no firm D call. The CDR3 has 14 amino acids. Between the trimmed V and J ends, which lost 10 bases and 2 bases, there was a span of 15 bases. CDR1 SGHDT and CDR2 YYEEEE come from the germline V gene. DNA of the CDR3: TGTGCCCTTAGCTGGGGAGGGACTAATGAAAAACTGTTTTTT. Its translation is CALSWGGTNEKLFF.

CDR3 nucleotides: TGTGCCAGCAGTGGCCGGGGTTTTGGTCAGCCCCAGCATTTT. It specifies CASSGRGFGQPQHF. J is TRBJ1-5 and V is TRBV27, with D unclear. Germline V lookup: CDR1 MNHEY, CDR2 SMNVEV (reference sequence). The CDR3 consists of 14 residues. V shed 5 bases and J shed 6 bases, with 14 bases lying between them.

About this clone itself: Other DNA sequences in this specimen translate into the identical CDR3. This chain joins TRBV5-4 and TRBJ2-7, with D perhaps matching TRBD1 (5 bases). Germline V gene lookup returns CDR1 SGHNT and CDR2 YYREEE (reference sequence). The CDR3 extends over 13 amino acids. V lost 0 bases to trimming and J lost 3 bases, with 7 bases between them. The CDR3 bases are TGTGCCAGCAGCTTGGGACAGAACTACGAGCAGTACTTC. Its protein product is CASSLGQNYEQYF.

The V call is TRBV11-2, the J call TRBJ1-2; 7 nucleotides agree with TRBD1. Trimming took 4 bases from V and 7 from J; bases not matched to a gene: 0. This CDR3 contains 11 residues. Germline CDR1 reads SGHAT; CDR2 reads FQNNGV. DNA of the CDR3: TGTGCCAGCAGCTCAGGGGGTGGCTACACCTTC. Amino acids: CASSSGGGYTF.

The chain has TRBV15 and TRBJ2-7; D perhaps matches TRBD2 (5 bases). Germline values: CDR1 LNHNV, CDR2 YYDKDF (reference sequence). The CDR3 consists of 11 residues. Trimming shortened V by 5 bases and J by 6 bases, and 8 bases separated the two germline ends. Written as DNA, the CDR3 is TGTGCCACCAGCGCGGGTGGCGAGCAGTACTTC. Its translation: CATSAGGEQYF.

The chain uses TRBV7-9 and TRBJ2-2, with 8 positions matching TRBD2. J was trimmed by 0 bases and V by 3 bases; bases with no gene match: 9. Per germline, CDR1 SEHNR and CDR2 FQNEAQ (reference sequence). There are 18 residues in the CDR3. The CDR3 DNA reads TGTGCCAGCAGCTTCACTGGTAGCGGGGTAGCGAACACCGGGGAGCTGTTTTTT. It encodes CASSFTGSGVANTGELFF.

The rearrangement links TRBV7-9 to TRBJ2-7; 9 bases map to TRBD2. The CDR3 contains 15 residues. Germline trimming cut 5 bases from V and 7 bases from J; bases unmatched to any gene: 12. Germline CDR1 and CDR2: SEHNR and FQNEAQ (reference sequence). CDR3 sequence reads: CASSPDGGGVWEQYF. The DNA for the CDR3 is TGTGCCAGCAGCCCAGACGGCGGGGGGGTTTGGGAGCAGTACTTC.

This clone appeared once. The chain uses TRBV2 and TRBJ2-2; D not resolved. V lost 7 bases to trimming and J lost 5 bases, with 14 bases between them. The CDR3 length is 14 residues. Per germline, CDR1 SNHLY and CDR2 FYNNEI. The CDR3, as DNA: TGTGCCAGCACGGTGTGGATCGGGACCGGGGAGCTGTTTTTT. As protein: CASTVWIGTGELFF.

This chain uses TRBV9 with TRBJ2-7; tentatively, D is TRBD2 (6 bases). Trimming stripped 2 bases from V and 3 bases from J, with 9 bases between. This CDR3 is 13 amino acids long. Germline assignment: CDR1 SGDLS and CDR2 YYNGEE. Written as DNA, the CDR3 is TGTGCCAGCAGCGTCGGGAGCTTCTACGAGCAGTACTTC. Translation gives CASSVGSFYEQYF.